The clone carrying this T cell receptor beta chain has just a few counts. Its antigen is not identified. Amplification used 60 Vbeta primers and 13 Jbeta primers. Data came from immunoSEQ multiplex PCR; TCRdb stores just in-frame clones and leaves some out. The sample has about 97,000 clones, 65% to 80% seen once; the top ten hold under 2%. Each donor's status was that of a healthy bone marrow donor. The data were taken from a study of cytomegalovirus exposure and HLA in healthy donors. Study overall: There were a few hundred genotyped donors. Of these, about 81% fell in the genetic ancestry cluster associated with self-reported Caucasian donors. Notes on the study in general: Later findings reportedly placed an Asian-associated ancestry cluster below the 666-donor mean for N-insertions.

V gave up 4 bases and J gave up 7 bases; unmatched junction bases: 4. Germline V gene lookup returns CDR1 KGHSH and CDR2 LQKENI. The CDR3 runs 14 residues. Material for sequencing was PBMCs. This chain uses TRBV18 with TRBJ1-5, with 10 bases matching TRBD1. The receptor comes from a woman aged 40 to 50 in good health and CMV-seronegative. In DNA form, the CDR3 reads TGTGCCAGCTCACGCGGGGACAGGGGCCAGCCCCAGCATTTT. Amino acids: CASSRGDRGQPQHF.